This T cell receptor beta chain was sequenced during a study of cytomegalovirus exposure and HLA in healthy donors. Overall study: The Caucasian-associated ancestry cluster contained around four fifths of the 398 genotyped donors. General study points: Exclusion as indistinguishable affected some V segments, including TRBV6-2 and TRBV6-3. 150 to 200 TCR beta chains were listed as cytomegalovirus-associated.

Though nominally healthy at sampling, donors likely had unrecorded immune exposures. Concerning this clone: Antigen: not known.

PCR was performed using 60 Vbeta and 13 Jbeta primers. Assay used: immunoSEQ multiplex PCR; TCRdb lists only in-frame clones, some missing. The table has about 72,000 clones, roughly four fifths seen once. Trimming cost V 5 bases and J 6 bases; bases outside gene matches: 16. The CDR3 runs to 17 residues. Germline V CDR1 and CDR2: SGHAT, FQNNGV. Material: PBMCs. The clonotype comes from a man younger than 35 in good health and CMV-seronegative. The chain uses TRBV11-2 and TRBJ1-1, with 9 positions matching TRBD1. CDR3 nucleotides: TGTGCCAGCAGCCCAGGACAGGGGATTTATTCAAGCCCTGAAGCTTTCTTT. The encoded protein is CASSPGQGIYSSPEAFF.